The clone carrying this T cell receptor (beta chain) was counted only a few times. The antigen remains undetermined. The data belong to a study of beta chain features in type 1 diabetes. Study information: There was similarity between patients and healthy donors in age, gender and cell yields. All samples combined gave roughly 100,000,000 sorted cells for examination.

Trimming cost V 5 bases and J 9 bases, with 22 bases left between them. This CDR3 is 16 amino acids long. Germline values: CDR1 SEHNR, CDR2 FQNEAQ (reference sequence). Findings of the study overall: A possible short-template PCR bias applies equally to patients and controls. These data did not resolve whether HLA type affects TCRB rearrangement. TCRB CDR3s from Type 1 diabetes patients were moderately but significantly shorter in all four CD4+ subsets.

Sequencing targeted expressed TCRB transcripts, as all isolated RNA had been reverse transcribed. Libraries were prepared by immunoSEQ multiplex PCR; TCRdb keeps only in-frame clonotypes and omits some of them. The sample comprises 150,000 to 190,000 clones, over 9% of which are singletons, and around 0.48% rests with the top ten. The chain combines TRBV7-9 with TRBJ2-2; weak D call: TRBD2 (5 bases). The sample taken for sequencing was central memory CD4+ T cells from blood. The receptor was derived from a man younger than 45 with type 1 diabetes. CDR3 nucleotides: TGTGCCAGCAGCCCAAATCCCGGCGAGCGCGGGTGGGAGCTGTTTTTT. Protein: CASSPNPGERGWELFF.